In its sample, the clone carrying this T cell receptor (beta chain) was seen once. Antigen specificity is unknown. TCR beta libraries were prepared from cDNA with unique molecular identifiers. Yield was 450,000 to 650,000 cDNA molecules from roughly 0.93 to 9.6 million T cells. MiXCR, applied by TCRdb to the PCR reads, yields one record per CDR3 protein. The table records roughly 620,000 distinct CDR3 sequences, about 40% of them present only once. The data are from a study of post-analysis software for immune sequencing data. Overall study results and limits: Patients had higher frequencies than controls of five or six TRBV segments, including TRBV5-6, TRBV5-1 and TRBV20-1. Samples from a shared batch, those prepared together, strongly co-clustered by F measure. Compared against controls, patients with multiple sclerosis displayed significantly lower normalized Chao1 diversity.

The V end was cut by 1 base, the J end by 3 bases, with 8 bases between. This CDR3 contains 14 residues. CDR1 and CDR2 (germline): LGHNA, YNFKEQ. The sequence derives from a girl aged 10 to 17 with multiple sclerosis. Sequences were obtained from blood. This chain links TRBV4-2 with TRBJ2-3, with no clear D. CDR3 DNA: TGTGCCAGCAGCCAAGTTTCGGCAACAGATACGCAGTATTTT. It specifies CASSQVSATDTQYF.